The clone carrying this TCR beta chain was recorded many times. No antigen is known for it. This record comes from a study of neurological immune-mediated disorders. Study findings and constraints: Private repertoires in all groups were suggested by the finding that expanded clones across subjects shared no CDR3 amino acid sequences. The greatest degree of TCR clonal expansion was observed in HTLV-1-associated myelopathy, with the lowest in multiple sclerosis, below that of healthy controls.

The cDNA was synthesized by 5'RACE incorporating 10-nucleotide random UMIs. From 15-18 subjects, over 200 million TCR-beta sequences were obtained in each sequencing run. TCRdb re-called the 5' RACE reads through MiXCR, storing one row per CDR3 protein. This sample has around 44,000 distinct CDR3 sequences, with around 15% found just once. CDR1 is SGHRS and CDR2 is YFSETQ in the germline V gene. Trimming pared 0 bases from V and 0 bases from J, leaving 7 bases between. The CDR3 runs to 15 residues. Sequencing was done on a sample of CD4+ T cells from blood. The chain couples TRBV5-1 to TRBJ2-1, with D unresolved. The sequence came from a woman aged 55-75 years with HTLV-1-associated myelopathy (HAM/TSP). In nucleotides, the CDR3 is TGCGCCAGCAGCTTGGAGGCGAGCTCCTACAATGAGCAGTTCTTC. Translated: CASSLEASSYNEQFF.